This T cell receptor beta chain emerged from a study of molecular identifiers for immune sequencing clone quantification. Both previously described methods and listed TCR primers were employed to make bulk TCR libraries. TCRdb analysed the PCR reads with MiXCR anew, one entry per CDR3 protein. Counted here are more than 550,000 distinct CDR3 sequences, around 25% occurring once; the ten biggest clones make up approximately 0.75%. About this clonotype itself: One end of the junction is discordant with germline, which a read error may explain.

The CDR3 sequence is 14 residues long. Germline CDR1 SGHDN, CDR2 FVKESK. Naive CD8 T cells were picked out by sorting for CD8+CD4-CCR7+CD45RA+. V usage is TRBV14 and J usage is TRBJ1-1; no definite D call. This TCR derives from a human donor in good health. Some libraries in this study had Jurkat cell RNA spiked in. Material: naive CD8+ T cells from blood, with Jurkat cell RNA spiked in. The sample's subset: FACS-sorted CD8+CD4-CCR7+CD45RA+ naive T cells. In DNA, the CDR3 is TGTGCAAGCAGCCAAGACATTCGGGGAACTGAAGCTATCTTT. Protein sequence: CASSQDIRGTEAIF.